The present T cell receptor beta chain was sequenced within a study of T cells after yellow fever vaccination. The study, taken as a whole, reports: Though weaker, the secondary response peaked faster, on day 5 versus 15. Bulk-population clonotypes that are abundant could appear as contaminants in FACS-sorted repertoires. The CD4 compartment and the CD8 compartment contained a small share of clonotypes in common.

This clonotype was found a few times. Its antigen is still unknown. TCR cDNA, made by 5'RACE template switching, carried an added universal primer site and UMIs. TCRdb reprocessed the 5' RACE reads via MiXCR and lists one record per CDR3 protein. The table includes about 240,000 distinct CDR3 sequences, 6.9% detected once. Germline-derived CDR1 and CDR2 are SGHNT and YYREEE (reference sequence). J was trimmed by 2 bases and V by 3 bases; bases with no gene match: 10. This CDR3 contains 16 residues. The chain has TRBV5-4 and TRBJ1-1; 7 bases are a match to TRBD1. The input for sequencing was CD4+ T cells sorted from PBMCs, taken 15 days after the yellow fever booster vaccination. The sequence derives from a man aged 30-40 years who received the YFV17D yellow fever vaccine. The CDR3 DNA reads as TGTGCCAGCAGCTCGGGCGGGGGGACAGTTAACACTGAAGCTTTCTTT. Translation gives CASSSGGGTVNTEAFF.